This TCR beta chain appears in the sequencing data of a study of pediatric ulcerative colitis. Points from the study as a whole: No controls had the two rectal clonotypes shared by ulcerative colitis patients. Blood-rectal clonal overlap within each person was significantly higher in ulcerative colitis patients than controls.

Note on this clone: Its antigen is still unknown.

The CDR3 sequence is 16 residues long. Unmatched junction bases numbered 7, after V lost 3 bases and J lost 4 bases. Germline V CDR1 and CDR2: LNHDA, SQIVND (reference sequence). Only in-frame clones appear in the TCRdb table, and some are missing; sequencing was by immunoSEQ multiplex PCR. Among roughly 64,000 clones listed, approximately 87% were seen once. This rearrangement joins TRBV19 to TRBJ2-1; 9 bases fit TRBD2. This sequence originates from a boy aged 5 to 17 with severe ulcerative colitis. The sample taken for sequencing was blood. The CDR3 loop is CASSIVALAGYNEQFF. The DNA for the CDR3 is TGTGCCAGTAGTATTGTAGCCCTAGCGGGGTACAATGAGCAGTTCTTC.